This section outlines one T cell receptor (beta chain) sequence together with its context. Its antigen is still unknown. These data belong to a study of CD8 T cells in ankylosing spondylitis. TCRdb redid the calling of the 5' RACE reads with MiXCR, one entry per CDR3 protein. Counted here are 450,000 to 550,000 distinct CDR3 sequences, about 5% occurring once; the ten biggest clones make up 3% to 4%. Overall study results and limits: The study looked at matched synovial fluid samples from ankylosing spondylitis patients. Disease-linked clones were reported to be significantly enriched there. Seemingly distinctive of ankylosing spondylitis blood was a TCR beta motif formed by eight highly homologous variants.

Germline CDR1 is MNHNS and CDR2 is SASEGT. The CDR3 covers 12 residues. Trimming stripped 3 bases from V and 9 bases from J, with 8 bases between. Specimen: blood, either unsorted or a sorted T cell fraction (not recorded which). The chain has TRBV6-1 and TRBJ2-2; TRBD1 is a possible D gene (5 bases). The receptor was isolated from a male donor with ankylosing spondylitis. The CDR3 here is CASSEHRRELFF. The CDR3 coding sequence is TGTGCCAGCAGTGAGCACAGGCGGGAGCTGTTTTTT.